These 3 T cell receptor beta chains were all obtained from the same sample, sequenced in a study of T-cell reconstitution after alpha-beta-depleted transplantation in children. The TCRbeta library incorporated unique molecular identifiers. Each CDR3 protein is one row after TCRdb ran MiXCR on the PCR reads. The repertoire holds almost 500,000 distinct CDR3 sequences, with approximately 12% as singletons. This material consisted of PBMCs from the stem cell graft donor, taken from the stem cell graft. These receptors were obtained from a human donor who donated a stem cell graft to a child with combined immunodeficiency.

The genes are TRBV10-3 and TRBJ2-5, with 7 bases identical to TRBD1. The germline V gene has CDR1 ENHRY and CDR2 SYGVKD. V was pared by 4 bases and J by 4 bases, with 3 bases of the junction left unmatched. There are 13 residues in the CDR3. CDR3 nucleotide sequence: TGTGCCATCAGTGCCGGGACAGCAGAGACCCAGTACTTC. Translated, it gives CAISAGTAETQYF.

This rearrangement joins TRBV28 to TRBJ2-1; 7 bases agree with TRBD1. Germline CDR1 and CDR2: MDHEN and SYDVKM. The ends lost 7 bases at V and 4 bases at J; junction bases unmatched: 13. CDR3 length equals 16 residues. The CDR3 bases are TGTGCCAGCACCCCAGGGGGTGAAAGAATTTACAATGAGCAGTTCTTC. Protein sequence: CASTPGGERIYNEQFF.

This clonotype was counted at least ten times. This CDR3 is CSAPSRGDYNEQFF. The CDR3 nucleotides read TGCAGCGCTCCTAGCCGGGGGGACTACAATGAGCAGTTCTTC. The chain joins TRBV29-1 to TRBJ2-1; 7 nucleotides align to TRBD2. The J segment lost 3 bases and the V segment lost 7 bases, leaving 9 bases of the junction unmatched. CDR1 is SQVTM, CDR2 ANQGSEA, per germline. This CDR3 has 14 amino acids.